What follows are 24 T cell receptor beta chains derived from one specimen sequenced in a study of blood T cell repertoires in COVID-19. The protocol was immunoSEQ multiplex PCR, while the TCRdb copy is restricted to in-frame clones and leaves out a portion. Here the sample spans roughly 100,000 clones, 80% to 95% being singletons. Material for sequencing was peripheral blood. These receptors all stem from a woman aged 45 to 65 with COVID-19, enrolled during active disease.

The gene calls are TRBV5-6 and TRBJ1-3; 9 bases are a match to TRBD1. V was pared by 0 bases and J by 4 bases, with 2 bases of the junction left unmatched. The V gene's germline CDR1 is SGHDT and CDR2 YYEEEE. The length of the CDR3 is 15 residues. The CDR3 nucleotides are TGTGCCAGCAGCTTGGGGACAGGGGACGGAAACACCATATATTTT. Amino acids: CASSLGTGDGNTIYF. Based on the CDR3 plus reference TRBV5-6 and TRBJ1-3, the full variable domain is DAGVTQSPTHLIKTRGQQVTLRCSPKSGHDTVSWYQQALGQGPQFIFQYYEEEERQRGNFPDRFSGHQFPNYSSELNVNALLLGDSALYLCASSLGTGDGNTIYFGEGSWLTVV.

The DNA for the CDR3 is TGCGCCAGCAGTGACCAGGGCCGCACTGAAGCTTTCTTT. This encodes CASSDQGRTEAFF. The V and J genes are TRBV10-2 and TRBJ1-1; D possibly corresponds to TRBD1 (5 bases). V lost 3 bases to trimming and J lost 4 bases, with 9 bases between them. Germline CDR1 is WSHSY and CDR2 is SAAADI. The CDR3 has 13 amino acids.

The chain combines TRBV2 with TRBJ1-6, with D unresolved. Germline V gene data show CDR1 as SNHLY and CDR2 as FYNNEI. Between the trimmed V and J ends, which lost 2 bases and 4 bases, there was a span of 6 bases. CDR3 length: 14 amino acids. CDR3 nucleotides: TGTGCCAGCAGTGAAACCCGGTATAATTCACCCCTCCACTTT. Residues: CASSETRYNSPLHF.

The chain has TRBV7-7 and TRBJ1-3; 7 bases map to TRBD1. The CDR3 loop spans 15 amino acids. The V gene's germline CDR1 is SSHAT and CDR2 FNYEAQ (reference sequence). The ends lost 3 bases at V and 1 base at J; junction bases unmatched: 3. In DNA form, the CDR3 reads TGTGCCAGCAGCTTGACAGGGATTTCTGGAAACACCATATATTTT. It translates to CASSLTGISGNTIYF.

The V gene is TRBV19, the J gene TRBJ2-1; 12 nucleotides line up with TRBD2. Per germline, CDR1 LNHDA and CDR2 SQIVND (reference sequence). The J segment lost 5 bases and the V segment lost 3 bases, leaving 11 bases of the junction unmatched. CDR3 length equals 18 residues. The CDR3 bases are TGTGCCAGTAGTATTGAACTAGCGGGGGGAGGGGACCACAATGAGCAGTTCTTC. It yields the protein CASSIELAGGGDHNEQFF.

The rearrangement joins TRBV3-1 (or the pseudogene TRBV3-2) to TRBJ1-3; D unclear. The CDR3 runs 15 residues. Germline assignment: CDR1 LGHDT and CDR2 YNNKEL (reference sequence). The V end was cut by 0 bases, the J end by 1 base, with 7 bases between. CDR3 sequence: CASSQDRGSGNTIYF. CDR3 DNA sequence: TGTGCCAGCAGCCAAGATAGAGGGTCTGGAAACACCATATATTTT.

This sequence joins TRBV5-1 and TRBJ2-1, with 11 bases lining up with TRBD2. In germline, CDR1 is SGHRS, CDR2 YFSETQ. The ends lost 0 bases at V and 4 bases at J; junction bases unmatched: 6. The length of the CDR3 is 17 residues. The CDR3 DNA reads TGCGCCAGCAGCTTGGTGGCTAGCGGGGGGCTTTACAATGAGCAGTTCTTC. The encoded protein is CASSLVASGGLYNEQFF.

The rearrangement joins TRBV15 to TRBJ2-7, with 11 bases lining up with TRBD1. V lost 5 bases, J lost 7 bases, and 10 bases stayed unmatched. Germline CDR1 and CDR2: LNHNV and YYDKDF (reference sequence). This CDR3 has 15 residues. This CDR3 reads CATSLGGQGGGEQYV. CDR3 bases: TGTGCCACCAGCTTGGGGGGACAGGGGGGAGGTGAGCAGTACGTC.

The V call is TRBV28, the J call TRBJ2-3; 7 bases are shared with TRBD2. Germline lookup yields CDR1 MDHEN and CDR2 SYDVKM. This CDR3 comprises 15 residues. Trimming took 2 bases from V and 9 from J; bases not matched to a gene: 11. As DNA, the CDR3 is TGTGCCAGCAGTTTAGCGGGGGTGGGAGATATGACGCAGTATTTT. This gives the protein CASSLAGVGDMTQYF.

There are a few counts of this clone. The gene calls are TRBV6-1 and TRBJ1-2, with D possibly TRBD1 on 6 matching bases. Germline V CDR1 and CDR2: MNHNS, SASEGT. The CDR3 totals 19 residues. V dropped 0 bases and J dropped 5 bases, with 25 bases sitting between them. The chain's CDR3 is CASSEASGGLAGTQYGYTF. The CDR3 DNA is TGTGCCAGCAGTGAAGCGTCGGGCGGGCTTGCCGGGACACAATATGGCTACACCTTC.

The chain uses TRBV24-1 and TRBJ2-1; no reliable D call. Germline V gene data show CDR1 as KGHDR and CDR2 as SFDVKD. The CDR3 extends over 16 amino acids. The V end lost 4 bases, the J end lost 5 bases, and 17 bases lay between the germline ends. Here the CDR3 DNA reads TGTGCCACCAGTGAGCCGGGTCCTAGTGCCCACAATGAGCAGTTCTTC. Translating gives CATSEPGPSAHNEQFF.

The chain couples TRBV5-1 to TRBJ1-1; D possibly corresponds to TRBD1 (6 bases). The CDR3 runs 15 residues. Germline V gives CDR1 SGHRS, CDR2 YFSETQ. Deletions cut 3 bases from V and 0 bases from J, with 12 bases between. CDR3 sequence reads: CASSSTGTLNTEAFF. In nucleotides, the CDR3 is TGCGCCAGCAGCTCGACAGGTACTTTGAACACTGAAGCTTTCTTT. Looking up the rest from reference TRBV5-1 and TRBJ1-1 gives the full variable domain: KAGVTQTPRYLIKTRGQQVTLSCSPISGHRSVSWYQQTPGQGLQFLFEYFSETQRNKGNFPGRFSGRQFSNSRSEMNVSTLELGDSALYLCASSSTGTLNTEAFFGQGTRLTVV.

The CDR3 loop reads CASSFTAGIRPNYGYTF. Here the CDR3 DNA reads TGTGCCAGCAGCTTCACCGCAGGGATTCGGCCTAACTATGGCTACACCTTC. The rearrangement joins TRBV5-6 to TRBJ1-2; tentatively, D is TRBD1 (5 bases). Per germline, CDR1 SGHDT and CDR2 YYEEEE. V lost 2 bases and J 0 bases, leaving 17 bases between the germline ends. The CDR3 is made up of 17 amino acids.

The table lists this clone with a count of one. The chain couples TRBV30 to TRBJ1-1, with a weak D call TRBD1 (6 bases). CDR1 and CDR2 from the germline V gene are GTSNPN and SVGIG (reference sequence). The CDR3 loop spans 13 amino acids. The germline V and J ends were trimmed by 3 bases and 2 bases, with 10 bases remaining between them. The chain's CDR3 is CAWSGQLNTEAFF. CDR3 coding DNA: TGTGCCTGGAGCGGACAGCTAAACACTGAAGCTTTCTTT.

The V gene is TRBV12-5, the J gene TRBJ1-6, with no clear D. Germline CDR1 reads LGHNT; CDR2 reads FRNRAP. Trimming removed 1 base from V and 7 bases from J, with 11 bases in between. The CDR3 contains 15 residues. As DNA, the CDR3 is TGTGCTAGTGGTTTGGCAGACACGGTCAATTCACCCCTCCACTTT. It codes for CASGLADTVNSPLHF.

This sequence joins TRBV5-1 and TRBJ1-2; D is perhaps TRBD1 (6 bases). CDR1 is SGHRS, CDR2 YFSETQ, per germline. V gave up 4 bases and J gave up 5 bases, with 18 bases separating them. The CDR3 contains 15 residues. CDR3 sequence reads: CASSARTESLYGYTF. The CDR3 coding sequence is TGCGCCAGCAGCGCCCGGACAGAGTCCTTATATGGCTACACCTTC.

The rearrangement uses TRBV6-6 and TRBJ1-2; the match to TRBD1 covers 9 bases. This CDR3 has 16 amino acids. Trimming took 4 bases from V and 3 from J; bases not matched to a gene: 9. CDR1 MNHNY and CDR2 SVGAGI come from the germline V gene (reference sequence). As DNA, the CDR3 is TGTGCCAGCAGTTCGTTTCGACAGGGGGAAGACTATGGCTACACCTTC. The encoded protein is CASSSFRQGEDYGYTF.

The chain uses TRBV2 and TRBJ1-1, with 7 bases identical to TRBD1. The ends lost 4 bases at V and 9 bases at J; junction bases unmatched: 2. The CDR3 is made up of 11 amino acids. From germline, CDR1 is SNHLY and CDR2 FYNNEI. The DNA of the CDR3 is TGTGCCAGCAGTGTGGACAGGAAAGCTTTCTTT. Translating it yields CASSVDRKAFF.

V is TRBV6-1 and J is TRBJ1-6, with a weak D call TRBD1 (5 bases). The germline V gene encodes CDR1 MNHNS and CDR2 SASEGT. Trimming left V 3 bases short and J 14 bases short, with 8 bases between. The CDR3 sequence is 11 residues long. CDR3 residues: CASSETAALHF. CDR3 DNA: TGTGCCAGCAGTGAGACAGCAGCCCTCCACTTT.

The V and J genes are TRBV19 and TRBJ1-1, with 10 positions matching TRBD1. The germline gives CDR1 LNHDA, CDR2 SQIVND (reference sequence). The CDR3 covers 13 residues. Trimming cost V 10 bases and J 8 bases; bases outside gene matches: 10. The CDR3 sequence: CATRGQGDAEAFF. As DNA, the CDR3 is TGTGCCACTAGAGGACAGGGGGATGCCGAAGCTTTCTTT.

The V and J genes are TRBV30 and TRBJ1-4; no reliable D call. This CDR3 has 16 amino acids. Germline CDR1 and CDR2: GTSNPN and SVGIG (reference sequence). With 2 bases removed from V and 3 bases from J, the gap between germline ends came to 16 bases. The CDR3 region is CAWSQALRRANEKLFF. Written as DNA, the CDR3 is TGTGCCTGGAGTCAGGCCCTACGGCGAGCTAATGAAAAACTGTTTTTT.

This clone occurred a few times. The V gene is TRBV6-5, the J gene TRBJ2-7; D uncertain. Trimming shortened V by 2 bases and J by 5 bases, and 13 bases separated the two germline ends. The CDR3 runs 14 residues. Germline CDR1 and CDR2: MNHEY and SVGAGI. In DNA, the CDR3 is TGTGCCAGCAGTTACCTATCCTACAGTCACGAGCAGTACTTC. Its translation: CASSYLSYSHEQYF.

This clone was counted between two and nine times. The CDR3 coding sequence is TGTGCCTGGATCCCTATTGGGCGGAACACTGAAGCTTTCTTT. Protein sequence: CAWIPIGRNTEAFF. This chain links TRBV30 with TRBJ1-1; D unclear. With 4 bases removed from V and 1 base from J, the gap between germline ends came to 13 bases. CDR1 GTSNPN and CDR2 SVGIG come from the germline V gene (reference sequence). This CDR3 comprises 14 residues.

The rearrangement links TRBV28 to TRBJ1-5; 7 bases align to TRBD1. J lost 7 bases, V lost 5 bases, and 11 bases had no gene match. Germline CDR1 MDHEN, CDR2 SYDVKM. CDR3 length equals 15 residues. The CDR3 here is CASSHRGMTGQPQHF. The CDR3 region has the DNA TGTGCCAGCAGTCACAGGGGTATGACGGGGCAGCCCCAGCATTTT.